This entry concerns a single T cell receptor (beta chain). Its antigen is unidentified. The length of the CDR3 is 17 residues. CDR1 is LGHDT, CDR2 YNNKEL, per germline (reference sequence). V lost 0 bases and J lost 4; bases outside the gene matches: 5. Primers used in a second PCR of about 6 to 11 cycles were a sample-barcoded 5' primer and a J-beta primer mix. Each CDR3 protein gets one entry after TCRdb re-called the 5' RACE reads with MiXCR. The sample lists over 700,000 distinct CDR3 sequences, about 48% occurring once. The sample comes from a study of blood T cells in healthy people across ages. Whole-study findings and limits: Strong correlation was found linking TCR beta diversity to naive T cell percentage.

Sequencing was carried out using blood. The receptor comes from a man at least 80 years old in good health. The chain has TRBV3-1 and TRBJ2-3; 12 bases map to TRBD2. The chain's CDR3 is CASSQDGTSGSADTQYF. The CDR3 region has the DNA TGTGCCAGCAGCCAAGACGGGACTAGCGGGTCCGCAGATACGCAGTATTTT.